Listed here are 14 T cell receptor beta chains from one sample, sequenced in a study of shared clonotypes between healthy human individuals. Naive CD8 cells lacked CD45RO and underwent positive selection for CCR7, leaving out terminally differentiated effector memory CD45RA+ cells. Produced via immunoSEQ multiplex PCR; TCRdb's table is partial and in-frame only. The data show a few hundred thousand clones, with 95% to 96% seen just once and 0.085% to 0.11% held by the top ten. Sequencing was done on a sample of naive CD8+ T cells sorted from blood. The source of these receptors is a woman under 40 in good health.

V and J are TRBV27 and TRBJ2-5; 12 bases are shared with TRBD2. The J call is doubtful: the DNA matches TRBJ2-7 better. The CDR3 has 16 amino acids. Germline V lookup: CDR1 MNHEY, CDR2 SMNVEV (reference sequence). In nucleotides, the CDR3 is TGTGCCAGCAGTCTCTTTCTAGCGGGAGGGCCTTACGAGCAGTACTTC. It specifies CASSLFLAGGPYEQYF.

V is TRBV27 and J is TRBJ2-7; no definite D call. Germline V gives CDR1 MNHEY, CDR2 SMNVEV (reference sequence). The length of the CDR3 is 13 residues. V was pared by 3 bases and J by 3 bases, with 9 bases between. CDR3 DNA sequence: TGTGCCAGCAGTTTTTCGCGGAACTACGAGCAGTACTTC. Its translation: CASSFSRNYEQYF.

This clone was seen only once. The V and J genes are TRBV30 and TRBJ2-7; 9 positions agree with TRBD2. From germline, CDR1 is GTSNPN and CDR2 SVGIG (reference sequence). The CDR3 length is 13 residues. The ends lost 4 bases at V and 6 bases at J; junction bases unmatched: 7. The CDR3 region is CAWTRTSAIEQYF. The CDR3 DNA follows: TGTGCCTGGACCCGGACTAGCGCTATCGAGCAGTACTTC.

The chain links TRBV28 to TRBJ2-7; 10 nucleotides agree with TRBD2. CDR3 length: 15 amino acids. The V gene end was trimmed by 6 bases and the J gene end by 6 bases; junction bases not matched to a gene: 11. Looked up from germline, CDR1 is MDHEN and CDR2 is SYDVKM. As DNA, the CDR3 is TGTGCCAGCAGCTACCCTAGCGGGAGCTTTTCCGAGCAGTACTTC. Protein sequence: CASSYPSGSFSEQYF.

The gene calls are TRBV11-2 and TRBJ1-6, with a possible D match to TRBD1 (6 bases). Germline V gene sequence: CDR1 SGHAT, CDR2 FQNNGV. Between the trimmed V and J ends, which lost 1 base and 4 bases, there was a span of 11 bases. CDR3 length equals 16 residues. The CDR3 DNA follows: TGTGCCAGCAGCTTAGCTCGGGACATGTATAATTCACCCCTCCACTTT. Encoded protein: CASSLARDMYNSPLHF.

The V gene is TRBV27, the J gene TRBJ2-3; TRBD1 or TRBD2 may be the D gene (5 bases each). The V and J ends lost 8 bases and 0 bases respectively, with 15 bases between them. Germline CDR1 reads MNHEY; CDR2 reads SMNVEV (reference sequence). CDR3 length: 15 residues. CDR3 DNA sequence: TGTGCCAGCGGAACATGGGGGAGAAGCACAGATACGCAGTATTTT. Its protein is CASGTWGRSTDTQYF.

This chain uses TRBV7-2 with TRBJ2-5; D gene uncertain. The DNA end lines up better with TRBJ2-7; the J call may be wrong. The CDR3 runs to 12 residues. Germline assignment: CDR1 SGHTA and CDR2 FQGNSA. CDR3 coding DNA: TGTGCCAGCAGCTTCCCCTCCTACGAGCAGTACTTC. Residues: CASSFPSYEQYF.

Note on this clone: One junction end disagrees with the germline gene, perhaps due to a read error. V and J are TRBV20-1 and TRBJ2-1; no reliable D call. The CDR3 sequence is 11 residues long. The V gene's germline CDR1 is DFQATT and CDR2 SNEGSKA (reference sequence). For the CDR3, the DNA is TGCAGCGCTAGTATAGGTGGTGAGCAGTTCTTC. Translating gives CSASIGGEQFF.

This chain uses TRBV2 with TRBJ1-5; D perhaps matches TRBD1 (6 bases). V was cut by 5 bases and J by 3 bases, with 8 bases left in between. Germline V lookup: CDR1 SNHLY, CDR2 FYNNEI. The CDR3 has 13 amino acids. The CDR3 spells CASSWTVNQPQHF. Here the CDR3 DNA reads TGTGCCAGCAGTTGGACAGTCAATCAGCCCCAGCATTTT.

The V gene is TRBV9, the J gene TRBJ1-2, with a weak D call TRBD1 (5 bases). The CDR3 extends over 16 amino acids. Germline CDR1 reads SGDLS; CDR2 reads YYNGEE. V lost 1 base and J 6 bases, leaving 19 bases between the germline ends. CDR3 sequence reads: CASSVNLGGGLDGYTF. The DNA for the CDR3 is TGTGCCAGCAGCGTAAATCTCGGCGGGGGGTTAGATGGCTACACCTTC.

V gene TRBV7-9 combines with J gene TRBJ2-7; 8 bases agree with TRBD2. There are 16 residues in the CDR3. The J segment lost 2 bases and the V segment lost 6 bases, leaving 12 bases of the junction unmatched. Germline V gene sequence: CDR1 SEHNR, CDR2 FQNEAQ (reference sequence). Here the CDR3 DNA reads TGTGCCAGCAGTTACCCAATAGCGGGACAACCCTACGAGCAGTACTTC. It specifies CASSYPIAGQPYEQYF.

The rearrangement uses TRBV19 and TRBJ1-4, with D possibly matching TRBD1 (5 bases). Germline V gives CDR1 LNHDA, CDR2 SQIVND (reference sequence). Trimming removed 10 bases at V and 6 bases at J, with 18 bases between. The CDR3 loop spans 14 amino acids. In nucleotides, the CDR3 is TGTGCCACCGGCCCTGGGCAGGGCGATGAAAAACTGTTTTTT. Amino acids: CATGPGQGDEKLFF.

J is TRBJ2-3 and V is TRBV7-9; possibly TRBD2 for D (5 bases). Trimming took off 4 bases at V and 3 bases at J, with 11 bases between the two ends. The germline V gene has CDR1 SEHNR and CDR2 FQNEAQ (reference sequence). The CDR3 contains 14 residues. The CDR3 sequence is CASSSRGATDTQYF. The DNA of the CDR3 is TGTGCCAGCAGCTCACGGGGAGCAACAGATACGCAGTATTTT.

The V gene is TRBV6-6, the J gene TRBJ1-5; D remains unclear. The ends were cut back, 2 bases at V and 7 bases at J, with 18 bases in the middle. Germline assignment: CDR1 MNHNY and CDR2 SVGAGI (reference sequence). This CDR3 comprises 16 residues. This chain's CDR3 is CASSYAAVMNKQPQHF. Written as DNA, the CDR3 is TGTGCCAGCAGTTACGCAGCGGTAATGAATAAGCAGCCCCAGCATTTT.